One sample yielded the 18 T cell receptor beta chains listed below, sequenced in a study of response to subunit inactivated influenza vaccine (dated by TCRdb to the late 2010s). The library was produced with RT-PCR. The sequencer listed for this sample is Illumina HiSeq 2500. The public reads were reprocessed in TCRdb via fastp at Q25 and MiXCR, keeping in-frame beta chains. Each entry is one CDR3 protein sequence, shown with its most common DNA and genes. The sample has about 180,000 distinct CDR3 sequences on record, over 8.5% of them singletons. The top ten hold about 40% of the sample. The sample here was CD8+ T cells sorted from PBMCs, taken less than 25 months after vaccination. These receptors originate from a man between 50 and 69 years old who received an inactivated influenza vaccine. Donor details come from another sample of the same person, matched by shared clones.

This clonotype came up many times. The chain recombines TRBV6-2 or TRBV6-3 with TRBJ2-3; 8 bases match TRBD2. This CDR3 has 16 amino acids. Per the germline V gene, CDR1 is MNHEY and CDR2 is SVGEGT. V dropped 6 bases and J dropped 5; count of bases not matched to a gene: 13. The CDR3 coding sequence is TGTGCCAGCAGCCCTACTACTACAGCGGGGGAAGATACGCAGTATTTT. This codes for CASSPTTTAGEDTQYF.

This clonotype came up a few times. The chain links TRBV4-2 to TRBJ2-5; TRBD2 aligns across 11 bases. CDR3 size: 14 residues. V was pared by 5 bases and J by 7 bases, with 6 bases of the junction left unmatched. Germline V gene sequence: CDR1 LGHNA, CDR2 YNFKEQ. CDR3 sequence (DNA): TGTGCCAGCAGCGTGGGACTAGCGGTCATGACCCAGTACTTC. Translated, it gives CASSVGLAVMTQYF.

This clonotype was recorded at least ten times. V and J are TRBV9 and TRBJ2-3; TRBD1 might be the D (6 bases). With 3 bases removed from V and 0 bases from J, the gap between germline ends came to 11 bases. Germline CDR1 reads SGDLS; CDR2 reads YYNGEE. The CDR3 covers 15 residues. DNA of the CDR3: TGTGCCAGCAGCGAGGGGGAAGCTAGCACAGATACGCAGTATTTT. It codes for CASSEGEASTDTQYF. Full variable domain (remainder filled in from reference TRBV9 and TRBJ2-3): DSGVTQTPKHLITATGQRVTLRCSPRSGDLSVYWYQQSLDQGLQFLIQYYNGEERAKGNILERFSAQQFPDLHSELNLSSLELGDSALYFCASSEGEASTDTQYFGPGTRLTVL.

The chain uses TRBV15 and TRBJ2-1, with D possibly matching TRBD2 (7 bases). This CDR3 spans 13 amino acids. Trimming pared 4 bases from V and 8 bases from J, leaving 12 bases between. CDR1 is LNHNV and CDR2 is YYDKDF in the germline V gene (reference sequence). CDR3 sequence (DNA): TGTGCCACCAGCATCCGGGGGGCCCATGAGCAGTTCTTC. Residues: CATSIRGAHEQFF.

This clonotype has only a few counts. The CDR3 region is CASSFKGSGYEQYF. The CDR3 DNA reads TGTGCCAGCAGTTTTAAGGGGTCGGGCTACGAGCAGTACTTC. V usage is TRBV27 and J usage is TRBJ2-7, with TRBD1 as a possible D gene (5 bases). CDR3 length: 14 amino acids. Trimming cost V 3 bases and J 3 bases, with 12 bases left between them. Germline V gives CDR1 MNHEY, CDR2 SMNVEV (reference sequence).

This clonotype was found a few times. V and J are TRBV5-6 and TRBJ2-3; unclear D gene. The V gene's germline CDR1 is SGHDT and CDR2 YYEEEE. Trimming stripped 4 bases from V and 1 base from J, with 16 bases between. The CDR3 is 16 residues long. CDR3 bases: TGTGCCAGCAGCATCATGGTCACTACACGCACAGATACGCAGTATTTT. Its translation is CASSIMVTTRTDTQYF.

V usage is TRBV20-1 and J usage is TRBJ2-1; 7 bases fit TRBD1. Germline CDR1 is DFQATT and CDR2 is SNEGSKA (reference sequence). The V gene end was trimmed by 5 bases and the J gene end by 0 bases; junction bases not matched to a gene: 7. The CDR3 has 15 amino acids. The CDR3 DNA follows: TGCAGTGCTCCCCTTCGACAGGGCTCCTACAATGAGCAGTTCTTC. It yields the protein CSAPLRQGSYNEQFF.

This clonotype occurred a few times. The chain has TRBV12-3 or TRBV12-4 and TRBJ2-7; 9 bases map to TRBD1. The CDR3 runs to 12 residues. V was pared by 10 bases and J by 4 bases, with 5 bases of the junction left unmatched. The CDR3 DNA reads as TGTGCCACCGGGACAGGGTGGTACGAGCAGTACTTC. Its translation: CATGTGWYEQYF.

The chain has TRBV29-1 and TRBJ2-1; D may correspond to TRBD1 or TRBD2 (6 bases each). Trimming stripped 0 bases from V and 4 bases from J, with 16 bases between. The germline gives CDR1 SQVTM, CDR2 ANQGSEA. CDR3 length: 16 amino acids. In DNA form, the CDR3 reads TGCAGCGTTGAAGACACCGAGGGGGGAGCTTACAATGAGCAGTTCTTC. As protein: CSVEDTEGGAYNEQFF.

In this sample, this clonotype is medium-sized. V and J are TRBV7-9 and TRBJ2-7; D gene ambiguous. This CDR3 has 12 amino acids. Germline CDR1 reads SEHNR; CDR2 reads FQNEAQ (reference sequence). V lost 3 bases and J lost 3, with 6 bases in between. CDR3 protein: CASSFLSYEQYF. The DNA of the CDR3 is TGTGCCAGCAGCTTTCTTAGCTACGAGCAGTACTTC.

This clonotype was found a few times. The V gene is TRBV7-9, the J gene TRBJ1-5, with D possibly TRBD1 on 5 matching bases. Deletions cut 3 bases from V and 9 bases from J, with 12 bases between. Germline V gene data show CDR1 as SEHNR and CDR2 as FQNEAQ (reference sequence). There are 13 residues in the CDR3. The chain's CDR3 is CASSLVPQGPQHF. CDR3 nucleotide sequence: TGTGCCAGCAGCTTGGTCCCCCAGGGGCCCCAGCATTTT.

In its sample, this clonotype was seen a few times. The gene calls are TRBV5-6 and TRBJ2-7; 8 bases are shared with TRBD2. This CDR3 has 13 residues. Germline V CDR1 and CDR2: SGHDT, YYEEEE. J lost 2 bases, V lost 6 bases, and 4 bases had no gene match. In nucleotides, the CDR3 is TGTGCCAGCACCCAGGGACTAGCCTACGAGCAGTACTTC. As protein: CASTQGLAYEQYF.

The gene calls are TRBV24-1 and TRBJ2-1; 16 bases match TRBD2. The CDR3 has 18 residues. Germline CDR1 KGHDR, CDR2 SFDVKD. V shed 4 bases and J 8 bases; nucleotides not matched to a gene: 10. In nucleotides, the CDR3 is TGTGCCACCAGTGACCTTCCGGGACTAGCGGGGGGGCAGGATGAGCAGTTCTTC. This encodes CATSDLPGLAGGQDEQFF.

In nucleotides, the CDR3 is TGTGCCAGCAGTCTGGGACGGGGGGCTCTCAATGAGCAGTTCTTC. Translating gives CASSLGRGALNEQFF. The chain joins TRBV6-1 to TRBJ2-1; D perhaps matches TRBD2 (7 bases). Germline loops: CDR1 MNHNS, CDR2 SASEGT. The CDR3 spans 15 residues. The V gene lost 5 bases and the J gene lost 6 bases, with 17 bases spanning the gap.

This chain uses TRBV5-1 with TRBJ1-4; the D gene is possibly TRBD1 (5 bases). The V end lost 3 bases, the J end lost 2 bases, and 20 bases lay between the germline ends. The CDR3 is made up of 18 amino acids. CDR1 and CDR2 from the germline V gene are SGHRS and YFSETQ. The chain's CDR3 is CASSYFAQGGPTNEKLFF. The CDR3 bases are TGCGCCAGCAGCTACTTTGCCCAGGGAGGCCCTACTAATGAAAAACTGTTTTTT.

This chain's CDR3 is CASSWNRETQYF. The CDR3 DNA follows: TGTGCCAGCAGCTGGAACAGGGAGACCCAGTACTTC. The chain is built from TRBV7-9 and TRBJ2-5, with D perhaps matching TRBD1 (5 bases). The germline V and J ends were trimmed by 4 bases and 5 bases, with 8 bases remaining between them. CDR1 is SEHNR, CDR2 FQNEAQ, per germline (reference sequence). The CDR3 length is 12 residues.

The V call is TRBV10-3, the J call TRBJ1-2; no reliable D call. Between the trimmed V and J ends, which lost 0 bases and 2 bases, there was a span of 10 bases. The CDR3 length is 15 residues. From germline, CDR1 is ENHRY and CDR2 SYGVKD. The CDR3 sequence: CAISESLGINYGYTF. The CDR3 DNA reads as TGTGCCATCAGTGAGTCGTTAGGGATCAACTATGGCTACACCTTC.

This clonotype has a handful of counts. This chain links TRBV28 with TRBJ2-7; D may be TRBD2 (5 bases). Germline CDR1 is MDHEN and CDR2 is SYDVKM. The ends were cut back, 4 bases at V and 2 bases at J, with 15 bases in the middle. CDR3 length: 15 residues. For the CDR3, the DNA is TGTGCCAGCAGTTCCTCTACGAGGAGGACCTACGAGCAGTACTTC. Protein sequence: CASSSSTRRTYEQYF.